This T cell receptor (beta chain) derives from a study of T cell responses to AZD1222 COVID-19 vaccine. A remark on this clone: The antigen remains unidentified.

With 6 bases removed from V and 0 bases from J, the gap between germline ends came to 15 bases. CDR3 length equals 15 residues. Germline V gene sequence: CDR1 MNHEY, CDR2 SVGAGI. Findings and caveats of the study: Following two doses of AZD1222, Spike-specific TCR breadth and depth rose. Clonal diversity was possibly underestimated, and white British individuals and females predominated among donors. Baseline seropositivity occurred in only a handful of AZD1222 recipients. Researchers report vaccine-associated CD4 TCRs spanning spike, with dominance at 160-218 and 743-854.

This table comes from immunoSEQ multiplex PCR, and its TCRdb copy is limited to in-frame clones, with some not included. The sample shows 150,000 to 200,000 clones, less than 95% of them seen only once. This chain links TRBV6-5 with TRBJ2-7; D gene ambiguous. Sequenced material: peripheral blood, taken on day 0 of AZD1222 vaccination. The receptor comes from an adult in good health. CDR3 in DNA: TGTGCCAGCAGCCCCCCCAGGACGTTCTCCTACGAGCAGTACTTC. It codes for CASSPPRTFSYEQYF.